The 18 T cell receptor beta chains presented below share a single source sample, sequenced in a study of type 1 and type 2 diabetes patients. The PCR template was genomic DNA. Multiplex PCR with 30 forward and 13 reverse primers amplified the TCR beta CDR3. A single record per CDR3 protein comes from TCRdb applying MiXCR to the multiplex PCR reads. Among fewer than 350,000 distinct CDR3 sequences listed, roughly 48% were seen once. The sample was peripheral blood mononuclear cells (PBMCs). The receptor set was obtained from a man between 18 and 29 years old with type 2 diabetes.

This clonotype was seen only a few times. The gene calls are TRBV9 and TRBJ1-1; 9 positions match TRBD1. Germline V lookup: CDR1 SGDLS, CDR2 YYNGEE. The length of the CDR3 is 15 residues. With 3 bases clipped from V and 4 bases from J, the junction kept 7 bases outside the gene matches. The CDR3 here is CASSGPTGGGTEAFF. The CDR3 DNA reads TGTGCCAGCAGCGGACCGACAGGGGGAGGCACTGAAGCTTTCTTT.

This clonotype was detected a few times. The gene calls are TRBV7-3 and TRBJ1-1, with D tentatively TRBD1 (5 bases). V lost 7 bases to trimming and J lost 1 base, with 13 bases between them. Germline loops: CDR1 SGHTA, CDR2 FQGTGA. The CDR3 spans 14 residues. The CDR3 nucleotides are TGTGCCAGCACCTCATGGGGGGAGAACACTGAAGCTTTCTTT. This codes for CASTSWGENTEAFF.

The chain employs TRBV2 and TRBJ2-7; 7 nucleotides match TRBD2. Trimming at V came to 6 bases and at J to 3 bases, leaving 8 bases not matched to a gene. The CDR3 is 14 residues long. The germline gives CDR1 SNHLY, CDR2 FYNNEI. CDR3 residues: CASSLDGEGYEQYF. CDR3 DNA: TGTGCCAGCAGCTTAGATGGGGAGGGCTACGAGCAGTACTTC.

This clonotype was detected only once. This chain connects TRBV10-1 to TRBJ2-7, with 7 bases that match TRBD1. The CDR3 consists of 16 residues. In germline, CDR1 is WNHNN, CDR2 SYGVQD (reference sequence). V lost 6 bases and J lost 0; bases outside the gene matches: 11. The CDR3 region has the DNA TGCGCCAGCAGACCAGTAGGGACAGAGAACTCCTACGAGCAGTACTTC. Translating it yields CASRPVGTENSYEQYF.

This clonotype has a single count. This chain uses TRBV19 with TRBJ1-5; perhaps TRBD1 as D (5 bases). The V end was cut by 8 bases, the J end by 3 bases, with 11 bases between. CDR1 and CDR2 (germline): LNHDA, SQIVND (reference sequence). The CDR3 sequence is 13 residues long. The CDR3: CASATGYNQPQHF. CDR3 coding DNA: TGTGCCAGTGCTACAGGCTACAATCAGCCCCAGCATTTT.

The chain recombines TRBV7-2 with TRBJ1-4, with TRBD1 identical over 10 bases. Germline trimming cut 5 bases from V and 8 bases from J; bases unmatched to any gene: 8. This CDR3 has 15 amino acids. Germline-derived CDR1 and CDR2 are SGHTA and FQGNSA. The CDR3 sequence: CASSPRQGAREKLFF. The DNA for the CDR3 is TGTGCCAGCAGCCCTAGACAGGGGGCGCGGGAAAAACTGTTTTTT. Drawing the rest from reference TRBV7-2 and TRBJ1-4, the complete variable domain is GAGVSQSPSNKVTEKGKDVELRCDPISGHTALYWYRQSLGQGLEFLIYFQGNSAPDKSGLPSDRFSAERTGGSVSTLTIQRTQQEDSAVYLCASSPRQGAREKLFFGSGTQLSVL.

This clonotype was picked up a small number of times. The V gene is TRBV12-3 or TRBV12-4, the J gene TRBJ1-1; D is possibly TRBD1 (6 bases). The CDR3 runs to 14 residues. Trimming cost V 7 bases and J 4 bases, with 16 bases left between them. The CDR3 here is CASTRRGPSTEAFF. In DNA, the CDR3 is TGTGCCAGCACCCGCAGGGGCCCGAGCACTGAAGCTTTCTTT.

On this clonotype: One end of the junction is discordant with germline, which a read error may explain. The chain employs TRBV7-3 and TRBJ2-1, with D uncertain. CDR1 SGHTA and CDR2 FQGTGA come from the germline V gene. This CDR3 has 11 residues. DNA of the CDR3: TGCGCCAGCAGAAACCTCTACGAGCAGTTCTTC. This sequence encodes CASRNLYEQFF. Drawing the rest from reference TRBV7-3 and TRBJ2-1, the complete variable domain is GAGVSQTPSNKVTEKGKYVELRCDPISGHTALYWYRQSLGQGPEFLIYFQGTGAADDSGLPNDRFFAVRPEGSVSTLKIQRTERGDSAVYLCASRNLYEQFFGPGTRLTVL.

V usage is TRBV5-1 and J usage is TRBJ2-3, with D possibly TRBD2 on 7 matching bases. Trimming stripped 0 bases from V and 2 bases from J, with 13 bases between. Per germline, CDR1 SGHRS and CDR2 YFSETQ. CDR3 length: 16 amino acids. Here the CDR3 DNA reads TGCGCCAGCAGCTTGGTTGCGGGGGCTAACACAGATACGCAGTATTTT. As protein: CASSLVAGANTDTQYF. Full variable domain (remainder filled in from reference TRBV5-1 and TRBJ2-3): KAGVTQTPRYLIKTRGQQVTLSCSPISGHRSVSWYQQTPGQGLQFLFEYFSETQRNKGNFPGRFSGRQFSNSRSEMNVSTLELGDSALYLCASSLVAGANTDTQYFGPGTRLTVL.

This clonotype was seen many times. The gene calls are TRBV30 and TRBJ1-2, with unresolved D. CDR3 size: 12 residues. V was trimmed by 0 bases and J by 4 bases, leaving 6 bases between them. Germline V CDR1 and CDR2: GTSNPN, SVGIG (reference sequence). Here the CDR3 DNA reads TGTGCCTGGAGTGTGGGGATCTATGGCTACACCTTC. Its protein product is CAWSVGIYGYTF.

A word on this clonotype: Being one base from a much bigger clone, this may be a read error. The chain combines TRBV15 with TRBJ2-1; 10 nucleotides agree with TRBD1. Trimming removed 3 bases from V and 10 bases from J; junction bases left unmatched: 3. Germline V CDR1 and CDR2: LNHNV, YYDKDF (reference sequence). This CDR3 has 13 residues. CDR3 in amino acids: CATSRDRGYEQFF. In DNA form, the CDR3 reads TGTGCCACCAGCAGGGACAGGGGGTACGAGCAGTTCTTC.

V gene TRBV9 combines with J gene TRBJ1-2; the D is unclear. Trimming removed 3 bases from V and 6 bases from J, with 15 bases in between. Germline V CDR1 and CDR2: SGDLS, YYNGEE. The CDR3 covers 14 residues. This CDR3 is CASSASWDVHGYTF. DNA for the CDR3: TGTGCCAGCAGCGCAAGTTGGGATGTCCATGGCTACACCTTC.

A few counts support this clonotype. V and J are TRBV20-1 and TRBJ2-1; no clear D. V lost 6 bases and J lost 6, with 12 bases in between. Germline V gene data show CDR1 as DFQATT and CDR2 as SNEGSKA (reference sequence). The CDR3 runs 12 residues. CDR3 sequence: CSASETGNEQFF. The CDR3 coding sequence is TGCAGTGCAAGCGAGACCGGCAATGAGCAGTTCTTC.

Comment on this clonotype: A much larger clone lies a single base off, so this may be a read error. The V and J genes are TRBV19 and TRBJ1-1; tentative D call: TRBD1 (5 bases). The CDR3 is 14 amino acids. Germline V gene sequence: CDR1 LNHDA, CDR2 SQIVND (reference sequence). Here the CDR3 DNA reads TGTGTCAGTAGTATCGGGGGGAGAGGTACTGAAGCTTTCTTT. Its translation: CVSSIGGRGTEAFF.

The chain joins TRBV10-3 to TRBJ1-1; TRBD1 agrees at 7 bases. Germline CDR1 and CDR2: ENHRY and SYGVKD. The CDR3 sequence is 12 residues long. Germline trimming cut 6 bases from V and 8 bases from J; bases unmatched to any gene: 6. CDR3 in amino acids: CAIRMTGSEAFF. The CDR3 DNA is TGTGCCATCAGGATGACAGGGTCGGAAGCTTTCTTT.

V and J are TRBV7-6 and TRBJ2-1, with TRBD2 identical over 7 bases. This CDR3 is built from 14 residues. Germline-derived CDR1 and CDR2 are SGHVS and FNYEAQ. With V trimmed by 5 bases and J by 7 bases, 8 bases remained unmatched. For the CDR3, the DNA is TGTGCCAGCAGCCAGCTCGGGGGGACTAATGAGCAGTTCTTC. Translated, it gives CASSQLGGTNEQFF.

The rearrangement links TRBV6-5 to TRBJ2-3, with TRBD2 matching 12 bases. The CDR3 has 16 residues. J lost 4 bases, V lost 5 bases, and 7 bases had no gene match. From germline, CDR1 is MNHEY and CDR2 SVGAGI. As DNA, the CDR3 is TGTGCCAGCAGTCGACTAGCGGGAGACGGGCCAGATACGCAGTATTTT. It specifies CASSRLAGDGPDTQYF.

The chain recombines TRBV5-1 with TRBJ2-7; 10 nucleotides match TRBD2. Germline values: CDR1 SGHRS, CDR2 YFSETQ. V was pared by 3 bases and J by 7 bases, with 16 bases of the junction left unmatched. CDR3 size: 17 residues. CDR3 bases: TGCGCCAGCAGCTCAAAATCGACCGGGACTAGCGCCTCGGAGCAGTACTTC. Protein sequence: CASSSKSTGTSASEQYF.